This TCR beta chain was sequenced during a study of cytomegalovirus exposure and HLA in healthy donors. This clone was observed a single time. The V end was cut by 1 base, the J end by 3 bases, with 11 bases between. CDR1 is LNHNV, CDR2 YYDKDF, per germline (reference sequence). CDR3 size: 15 residues. TCRdb keeps only in-frame clones here, not all; method: immunoSEQ multiplex PCR. The repertoire holds fewer than 130,000 clones, with roughly 89% as singletons. The TCR was taken from a woman between 18 and 29 years old in good health and CMV-seronegative. The material sequenced was PBMCs. This chain connects TRBV15 to TRBJ2-3; possibly TRBD2 for D (6 bases). CDR3 DNA sequence: TGTGCCACCAGCAGAGCCGTTGGGGGGACAGATACGCAGTATTTT. Protein: CATSRAVGGTDTQYF.